This T cell receptor (beta chain) was observed in a study of CD8 T cells in Susac syndrome. The RNA, roughly 0.45 to 1 ug, was put through reverse transcription using random hexamers. Multiplex PCR with immunoSEQ amplified the TCR beta CDR3 across 54 Vbeta and 13 Jbeta. One entry per CDR3 protein, called by TCRdb with MiXCR from the immunoSEQ multiplex PCR reads. Among 140,000 or so distinct CDR3 sequences listed, approximately 96% were seen once. The receptor's source is a human donor with Susac syndrome. The sequencing sample was made of CD4+ T cells from PBMCs.

The CDR3 here is CASRNSGEGNQPQHF. CDR3 coding DNA: TGTGCCAGCAGAAATTCAGGGGAAGGGAATCAGCCCCAGCATTTT. The gene calls are TRBV12-3 or TRBV12-4 and TRBJ1-5, with D perhaps TRBD1 (6 bases). With 6 bases removed from V and 4 bases from J, the gap between germline ends came to 16 bases. The CDR3 is 15 residues long.